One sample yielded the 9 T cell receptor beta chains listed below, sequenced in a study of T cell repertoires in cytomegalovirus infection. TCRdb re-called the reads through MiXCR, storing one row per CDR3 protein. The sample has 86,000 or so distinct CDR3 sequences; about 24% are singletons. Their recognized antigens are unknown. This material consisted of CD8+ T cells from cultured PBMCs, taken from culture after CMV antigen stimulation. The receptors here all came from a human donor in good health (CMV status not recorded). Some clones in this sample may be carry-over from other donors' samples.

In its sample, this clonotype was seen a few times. The CDR3 nucleotides are TGTGCCAGCAGTGCAGGGACAGGGGGCGAGCAGTACTTC. It translates to CASSAGTGGEQYF. The chain is built from TRBV12-3 or TRBV12-4 and TRBJ2-7; 11 bases agree with TRBD1. The CDR3 loop spans 13 amino acids. J lost 6 bases, V lost 5 bases, and 3 bases had no gene match.

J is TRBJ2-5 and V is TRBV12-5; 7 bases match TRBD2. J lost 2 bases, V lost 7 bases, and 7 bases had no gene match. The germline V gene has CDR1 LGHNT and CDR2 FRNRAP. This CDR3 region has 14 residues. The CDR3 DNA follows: TGTGCTAGTGCCCCATGGGGGGGGCAAGAGACCCAGTACTTC. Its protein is CASAPWGGQETQYF.

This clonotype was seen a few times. In DNA form, the CDR3 reads TGTGCCACCAGTGATACCTGGGTGGCCGGGGAGCTGTTTTTT. It yields the protein CATSDTWVAGELFF. The genes are TRBV24-1 and TRBJ2-2; D unresolved. The CDR3 covers 14 residues. The V end lost 3 bases, the J end lost 6 bases, and 10 bases lay between the germline ends. Per germline, CDR1 KGHDR and CDR2 SFDVKD.

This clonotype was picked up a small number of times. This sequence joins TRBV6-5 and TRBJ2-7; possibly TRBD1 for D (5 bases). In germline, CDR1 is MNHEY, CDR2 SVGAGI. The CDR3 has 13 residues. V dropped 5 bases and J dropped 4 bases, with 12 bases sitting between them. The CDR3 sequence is CASSHGSGYEQYF. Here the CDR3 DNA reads TGTGCCAGCAGTCACGGATCAGGGTACGAGCAGTACTTC.

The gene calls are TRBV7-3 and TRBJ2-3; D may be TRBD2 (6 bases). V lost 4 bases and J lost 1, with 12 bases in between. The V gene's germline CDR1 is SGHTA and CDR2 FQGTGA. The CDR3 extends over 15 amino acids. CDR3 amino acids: CASSSMGGRTDTQYF. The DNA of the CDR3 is TGTGCCAGCAGCTCCATGGGGGGACGCACAGATACGCAGTATTTT.

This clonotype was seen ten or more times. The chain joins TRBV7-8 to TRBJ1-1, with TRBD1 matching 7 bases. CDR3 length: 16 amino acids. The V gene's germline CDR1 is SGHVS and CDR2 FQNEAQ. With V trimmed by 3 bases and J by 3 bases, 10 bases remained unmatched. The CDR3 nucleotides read TGTGCCAGCAGCTTCGAGGACAGGCCGAGACACACTGAAGCTTTCTTT. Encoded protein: CASSFEDRPRHTEAFF. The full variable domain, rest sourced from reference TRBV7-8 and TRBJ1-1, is GAGVSQSPRYKVAKRGQDVALRCDPISGHVSLFWYQQALGQGPEFLTYFQNEAQLDKSGLPSDRFFAERPEGSVSTLKIQRTQQEDSAVYLCASSFEDRPRHTEAFFGQGTRLTVV.

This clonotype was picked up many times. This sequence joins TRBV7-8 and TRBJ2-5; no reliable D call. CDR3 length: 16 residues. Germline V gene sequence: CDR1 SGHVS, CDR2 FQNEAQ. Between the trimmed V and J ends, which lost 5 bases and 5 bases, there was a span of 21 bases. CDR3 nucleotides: TGTGCCAGCAGCCGAGACTCATATGCTTTTGGGGAGACCCAGTACTTC. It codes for CASSRDSYAFGETQYF.

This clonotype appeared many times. CDR3 coding DNA: TGTGCCAGCAGCTCCCGGGAGTCTAGGGGCCCCAATGAGCAGTTCTTC. It codes for CASSSRESRGPNEQFF. The chain combines TRBV11-2 with TRBJ2-1; possibly TRBD2 for D (6 bases). This CDR3 has 16 residues. Between the trimmed V and J ends, which lost 4 bases and 6 bases, there was a span of 19 bases. Looked up from germline, CDR1 is SGHAT and CDR2 is FQNNGV.

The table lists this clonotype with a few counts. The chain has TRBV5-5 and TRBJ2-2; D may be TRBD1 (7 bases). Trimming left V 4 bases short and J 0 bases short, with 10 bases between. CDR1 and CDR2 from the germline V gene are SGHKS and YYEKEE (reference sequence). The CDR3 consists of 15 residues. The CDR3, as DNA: TGTGCCAGCAGCCGCGGGACAGCGAACACCGGGGAGCTGTTTTTT. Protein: CASSRGTANTGELFF.